The source of this TCR beta chain is a study of control samples from healthy donors and cancer patients. CDR3 length: 16 residues. Per the germline V gene, CDR1 is LGHDT and CDR2 is YNNKEL (reference sequence). The V end lost 5 bases, the J end lost 5 bases, and 18 bases lay between the germline ends. Method: immunoSEQ multiplex PCR; TCRdb's copy keeps in-frame clones and lacks some. The data show some 130,000 clones, more than 90% seen once. The TCR comes from a man between 18 and 29 years old in good health. What was sequenced was blood. The chain uses TRBV3-1 (or the pseudogene TRBV3-2) and TRBJ2-2; tentatively, D is TRBD2 (7 bases). CDR3 loop: CASSDFGGGQTGELFF. In DNA form, the CDR3 reads TGTGCCAGCAGCGACTTTGGCGGGGGCCAGACCGGGGAGCTGTTTTTT.